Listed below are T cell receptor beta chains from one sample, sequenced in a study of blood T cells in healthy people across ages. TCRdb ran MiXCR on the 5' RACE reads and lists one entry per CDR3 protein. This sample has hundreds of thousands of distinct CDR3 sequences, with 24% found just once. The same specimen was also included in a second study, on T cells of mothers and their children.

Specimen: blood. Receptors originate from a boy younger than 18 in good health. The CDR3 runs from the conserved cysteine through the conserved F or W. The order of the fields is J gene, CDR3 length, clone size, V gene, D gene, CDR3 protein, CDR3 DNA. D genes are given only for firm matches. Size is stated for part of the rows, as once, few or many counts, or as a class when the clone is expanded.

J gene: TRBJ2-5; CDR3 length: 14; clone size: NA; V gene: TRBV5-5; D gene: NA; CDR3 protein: CASGSGVSTETQYF; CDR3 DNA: TGTGCCAGCGGCTCGGGGGTGTCCACCGAGACCCAGTACTTC
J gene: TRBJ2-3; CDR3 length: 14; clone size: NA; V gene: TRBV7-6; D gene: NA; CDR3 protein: CASSLGGNGDTQYF; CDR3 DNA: TGTGCCAGCAGCTTAGGTGGTAACGGGGATACGCAGTATTTT
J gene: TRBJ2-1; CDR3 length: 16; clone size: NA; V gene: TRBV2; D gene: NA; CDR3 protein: CAITRGTVGASDEQFF; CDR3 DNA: TGTGCCATCACCAGAGGGACTGTGGGGGCCTCGGATGAGCAGTTCTTC
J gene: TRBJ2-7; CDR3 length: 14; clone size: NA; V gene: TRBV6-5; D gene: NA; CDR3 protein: CASSYRGTTYEQYF; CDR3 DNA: TGTGCCAGCAGTTACAGGGGGACCACCTACGAGCAGTACTTC
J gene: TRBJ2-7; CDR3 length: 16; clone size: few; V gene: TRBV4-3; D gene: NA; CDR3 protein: CASSQGVQPPSYEQYF; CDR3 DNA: TGCGCCAGCAGCCAAGGTGTACAACCCCCCTCCTACGAGCAGTACTTC
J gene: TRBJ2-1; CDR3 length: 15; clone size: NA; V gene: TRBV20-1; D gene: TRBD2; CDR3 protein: CSAPRLAGGDNEQSF; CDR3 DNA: TGTAGTGCTCCGAGACTAGCGGGGGGTGACAATGAGCAGTCCTTC
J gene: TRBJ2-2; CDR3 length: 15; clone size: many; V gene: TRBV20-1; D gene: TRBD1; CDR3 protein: CSALSGQGAGGELFF; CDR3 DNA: TGCAGCGCCCTCTCTGGACAGGGGGCTGGCGGGGAGCTGTTTTTT
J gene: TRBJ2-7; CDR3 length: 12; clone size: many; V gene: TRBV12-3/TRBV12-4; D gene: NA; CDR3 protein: CASSPGSYEQYF; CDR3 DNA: TGTGCCAGTTCCCCAGGATCTTACGAGCAGTACTTC
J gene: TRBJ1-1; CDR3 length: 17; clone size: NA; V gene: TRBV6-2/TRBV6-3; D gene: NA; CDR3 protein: CASSYSRLGSANTEAFF; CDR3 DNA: TGTGCCAGCAGTTACTCGAGGCTGGGGTCGGCGAACACTGAAGCTTTCTTT
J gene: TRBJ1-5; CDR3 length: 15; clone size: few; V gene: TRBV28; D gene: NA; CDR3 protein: CASSLLSRVNQPQHF; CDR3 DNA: TGTGCCAGCAGTTTATTGAGTAGGGTTAATCAGCCCCAGCATTTT
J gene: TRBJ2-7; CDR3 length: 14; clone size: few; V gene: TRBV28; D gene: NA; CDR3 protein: CASIPGTLTYEQYF; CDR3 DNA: TGTGCCAGCATCCCGGGGACACTTACTTACGAGCAGTACTTC
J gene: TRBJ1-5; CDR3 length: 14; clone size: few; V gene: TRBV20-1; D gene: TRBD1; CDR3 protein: CSATRDRVNQPQHF; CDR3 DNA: TGCAGTGCTACGAGGGACAGGGTCAATCAGCCCCAGCATTTT
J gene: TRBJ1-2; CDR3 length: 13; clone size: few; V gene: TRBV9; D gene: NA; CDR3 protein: CASSPPGEEGYTF; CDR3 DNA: TGTGCCAGCAGCCCGCCCGGGGAGGAGGGCTACACCTTC
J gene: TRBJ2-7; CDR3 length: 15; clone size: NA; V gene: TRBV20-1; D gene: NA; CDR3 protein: CSARFADRFPYEQYF; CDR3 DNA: TGCAGTGCTAGGTTCGCCGACAGGTTCCCCTACGAGCAGTACTTC
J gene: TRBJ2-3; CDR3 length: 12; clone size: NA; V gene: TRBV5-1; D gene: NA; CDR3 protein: CASSLKGDTQYF; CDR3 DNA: TGCGCCAGCAGCTTGAAGGGAGATACGCAGTATTTT
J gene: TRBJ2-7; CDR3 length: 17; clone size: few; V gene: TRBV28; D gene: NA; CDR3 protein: CASRQYLGQKGTYEQYF; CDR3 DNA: TGTGCCAGCAGACAATACCTAGGACAAAAAGGAACCTACGAGCAGTACTTC
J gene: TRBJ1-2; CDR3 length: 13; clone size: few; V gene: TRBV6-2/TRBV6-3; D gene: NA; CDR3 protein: CAINRALYYGYTF; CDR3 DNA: TGTGCCATCAACAGAGCCCTATACTATGGCTACACCTTC
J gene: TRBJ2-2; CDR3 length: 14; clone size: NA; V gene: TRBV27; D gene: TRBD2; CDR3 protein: CASNGLAGTGELFF; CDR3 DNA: TGTGCCAGCAACGGACTAGCGGGAACCGGGGAGCTGTTTTTT
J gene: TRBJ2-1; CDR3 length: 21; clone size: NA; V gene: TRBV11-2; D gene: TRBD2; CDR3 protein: CASSAPRAGTSGGTSYNEQFF; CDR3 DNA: TGTGCCAGCAGCGCACCCCGAGCAGGGACTAGCGGGGGGACCTCCTACAATGAGCAGTTCTTC
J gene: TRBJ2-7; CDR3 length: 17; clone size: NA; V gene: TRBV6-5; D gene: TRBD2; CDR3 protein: CASSSPLRGGAVYEQYF; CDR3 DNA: TGTGCCAGCAGTTCCCCCCTTCGCGGGGGGGCCGTCTACGAGCAGTACTTC
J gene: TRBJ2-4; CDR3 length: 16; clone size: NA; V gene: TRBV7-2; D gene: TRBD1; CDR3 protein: CASSLGRRDSRNIQYF; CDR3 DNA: TGTGCCAGCAGCCTCGGACGCCGGGACAGCCGGAACATTCAGTACTTC
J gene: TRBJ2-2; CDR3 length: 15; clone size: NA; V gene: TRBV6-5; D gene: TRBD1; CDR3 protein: CASSPDRGVTGELFF; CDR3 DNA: TGTGCCAGCAGTCCGGACAGGGGGGTTACCGGGGAGCTGTTTTTT